Below, one TCR beta chain is given with its context. Method: immunoSEQ multiplex PCR; TCRdb's copy keeps in-frame clones and lacks some. The sample contains roughly 230,000 clones, 83% of which appear only once. This record comes from a study of blood T cell repertoires in COVID-19. Study-wide background: T cells, B-cell-depleted T cells, or PBMCs supplied cDNA or gDNA.

Trimming at V came to 7 bases and at J to 4 bases, leaving 5 bases not matched to a gene. Per the germline V gene, CDR1 is LNHDA and CDR2 is SQIVND (reference sequence). The CDR3 length is 14 residues. The chain recombines TRBV19 with TRBJ1-4, with 8 bases identical to TRBD1. Sequencing input: peripheral blood. This clonotype was sampled from a human donor in a cohort sampled during active COVID-19. The CDR3 coding sequence is TGTGCCAGTACCGGGACAGGCCATAATGAAAAACTGTTTTTT. It codes for CASTGTGHNEKLFF.